Following are 28 T cell receptor beta chains from one sample sequenced in a study of T cell responses to AZD1222 COVID-19 vaccine. Sequenced by immunoSEQ multiplex PCR; TCRdb stores in-frame clones only, minus some. Among approximately 150,000 clones listed, about 90% were seen once. The sequencing used peripheral blood, collected on day 0 of AZD1222 vaccination. The source is an adult in good health.

This clone has only one observation. V is TRBV30 and J is TRBJ1-1; the D gene is possibly TRBD1 (6 bases). This CDR3 region has 13 residues. The ends were cut back, 3 bases at V and 1 base at J, with 9 bases in the middle. The germline gives CDR1 GTSNPN, CDR2 SVGIG (reference sequence). The CDR3 nucleotides read TGTGCCTGGAGGGGACACCCGAACACTGAAGCTTTCTTT. It translates to CAWRGHPNTEAFF. Filled out from reference TRBV30 and TRBJ1-1, the complete variable domain reads SQTIHQWPATLVQPVGSPLSLECTVEGTSNPNLYWYRQAAGRGLQLLFYSVGIGQISSEVPQNLSASRPQDRQFILSSKKLLLSDSGFYLCAWRGHPNTEAFFGQGTRLTVV.

This chain links TRBV5-1 with TRBJ1-2; D is perhaps TRBD1 (5 bases). The ends were cut back, 0 bases at V and 0 bases at J, with 9 bases in the middle. The CDR3 is made up of 15 amino acids. Germline CDR1 is SGHRS and CDR2 is YFSETQ. The CDR3 region is CASSLERGPNYGYTF. The CDR3 DNA is TGCGCCAGCAGCTTGGAGAGGGGACCTAACTATGGCTACACCTTC.

This chain joins TRBV28 and TRBJ1-4, with D possibly matching TRBD1 (6 bases). This CDR3 comprises 15 residues. Trimming cost V 5 bases and J 8 bases, with 18 bases left between them. CDR1 MDHEN and CDR2 SYDVKM come from the germline V gene. CDR3 DNA: TGTGCCAGCAGTGCCCAGGGAGGGGGTCGGGAAAAACTGTTTTTT. Encoded protein: CASSAQGGGREKLFF.

The chain has TRBV27 and TRBJ2-1; 11 bases align to TRBD2. The ends lost 8 bases at V and 9 bases at J; junction bases unmatched: 9. The length of the CDR3 is 14 residues. Germline CDR1 and CDR2: MNHEY and SMNVEV (reference sequence). The CDR3 region has the DNA TGTGCCAGCGGACTACTAGCGGGAGTCATTGAGCAGTTCTTC. Protein product: CASGLLAGVIEQFF.

The V call is TRBV27, the J call TRBJ2-1, with 13 positions matching TRBD2. This CDR3 has 14 residues. CDR1 is MNHEY, CDR2 SMNVEV, per germline (reference sequence). Trimming at V came to 5 bases and at J to 6 bases, leaving 1 base not matched to a gene. The CDR3 reads CASSGLAGVNEQFF. The CDR3 DNA reads as TGTGCCAGCAGTGGACTAGCGGGAGTCAATGAGCAGTTCTTC.

The CDR3 DNA follows: TGTGCCAGCAGCTCAGTCCAGGGGGCAGGGGGCCTCGGTGAAAAACTGTTTTTT. Translated: CASSSVQGAGGLGEKLFF. This chain uses TRBV11-2 with TRBJ1-4, with TRBD1 matching 8 bases. The junction had 17 bases not matched to a gene; V was cut back by 4 bases and J by 7 bases. The CDR3 length is 18 residues. Germline CDR1 and CDR2: SGHAT and FQNNGV.

V and J are TRBV4-2 and TRBJ2-5; D possibly corresponds to TRBD1 (5 bases). The CDR3 consists of 16 residues. V was clipped by 5 bases and J by 0 bases, with 16 bases between them. Germline-derived CDR1 and CDR2 are LGHNA and YNFKEQ. CDR3 nucleotides: TGTGCCAGCAGCTCTCATGGGGCAGGGAACCAAGAGACCCAGTACTTC. Translation: CASSSHGAGNQETQYF.

Here the CDR3 DNA reads TGTGCCAGCAGGAGTAGAATCGAGCAGTTCTTC. Residues: CASRSRIEQFF. The rearrangement uses TRBV7-9 and TRBJ2-1, with unresolved D. V was trimmed by 6 bases and J by 10 bases, leaving 10 bases between them. This CDR3 has 11 residues. CDR1 is SEHNR and CDR2 is FQNEAQ in the germline V gene (reference sequence).

The CDR3 DNA sequence: TGTGCCAGCAGGCGGGAGTCTTTTTACGAGCAGTACTTC. This gives the protein CASRRESFYEQYF. The genes are TRBV6-5 and TRBJ2-7, with 7 bases that match TRBD2. This CDR3 is built from 13 residues. Per the germline V gene, CDR1 is MNHEY and CDR2 is SVGAGI. J lost 4 bases, V lost 6 bases, and 6 bases had no gene match.

This rearrangement joins TRBV29-1 to TRBJ2-4; 8 bases are a match to TRBD2. The CDR3 is made up of 14 amino acids. Trimming took 4 bases from V and 6 from J; bases not matched to a gene: 8. Looked up from germline, CDR1 is SQVTM and CDR2 is ANQGSEA. DNA for the CDR3: TGCAGCGTTGTCGCGGGAGGTAGGGGAAACATTCAGTACTTC. It yields the protein CSVVAGGRGNIQYF.

A single count supports this clone. The J gene is TRBJ2-7, the V gene TRBV19; no reliable D call. Germline CDR1 is LNHDA and CDR2 is SQIVND (reference sequence). The CDR3 is made up of 14 amino acids. V lost 7 bases and J 0 bases, leaving 13 bases between the germline ends. The CDR3 sequence is CASTNRISSYEQYF. DNA for the CDR3: TGTGCCAGTACCAACAGAATAAGCTCCTACGAGCAGTACTTC.

This clone was observed a single time. The chain links TRBV12-1 to TRBJ2-7. TRBV12-1 is shown as a pseudogene. The CDR3 has 10 amino acids. CDR3 coding DNA: TGTGCCAGCAGCGTCGGAGAGCAGTACTTC. It yields the protein CASSVGEQYF.

The V call is TRBV28, the J call TRBJ1-1; D is possibly TRBD1 (6 bases). The CDR3 runs to 13 residues. Germline CDR1 and CDR2: MDHEN and SYDVKM. The V and J ends lost 7 bases and 5 bases respectively, with 14 bases between them. The CDR3 DNA reads TGTGCCAGCACCCAAATCCAGGGGACTGAAGCTTTCTTT. Translation gives CASTQIQGTEAFF. The full variable domain, with the rest looked up from reference TRBV28 and TRBJ1-1, is DVKVTQSSRYLVKRTGEKVFLECVQDMDHENMFWYRQDPGLGLRLIYFSYDVKMKEKGDIPEGYSVSREKKERFSLILESASTNQTSMYLCASTQIQGTEAFFGQGTRLTVV.

The chain employs TRBV7-2 and TRBJ1-1; 9 nucleotides line up with TRBD1. The length of the CDR3 is 15 residues. Per germline, CDR1 SGHTA and CDR2 FQGNSA. V was clipped by 5 bases and J by 4 bases; unmatched bases: 8. In DNA form, the CDR3 reads TGTGCCAGCAGCCGCCGGGACAGGGACAGCACTGAAGCTTTCTTT. Translation: CASSRRDRDSTEAFF.

This chain uses TRBV7-3 with TRBJ2-4; D is perhaps TRBD2 (6 bases). The CDR3 is made up of 15 amino acids. Germline values: CDR1 SGHTA, CDR2 FQGTGA. V lost 1 base and J lost 5, with 12 bases in between. Here the CDR3 DNA reads TGTGCCAGCAGCTTAAGCGGGGCCTCCCAAAACATTCAGTACTTC. Protein sequence: CASSLSGASQNIQYF. Together with reference TRBV7-3 and TRBJ2-4, the CDR3 gives the full variable domain: GAGVSQTPSNKVTEKGKYVELRCDPISGHTALYWYRQSLGQGPEFLIYFQGTGAADDSGLPNDRFFAVRPEGSVSTLKIQRTERGDSAVYLCASSLSGASQNIQYFGAGTRLSVL.

The chain's CDR3 is CASSAPEQYF. CDR3 DNA: TGTGCCAGCAGTGCCCCCGAGCAGTACTTC. The chain uses TRBV2 and TRBJ2-7; D not certain. The germline gives CDR1 SNHLY, CDR2 FYNNEI. The V and J ends lost 4 bases and 6 bases respectively, with 4 bases between them. CDR3 size: 10 residues.

The CDR3 sequence is CASSLQPGRGPGDTGELFF. DNA for the CDR3: TGCGCCAGCAGCTTGCAGCCAGGTCGGGGGCCGGGGGACACCGGGGAGCTGTTTTTT. This chain connects TRBV5-1 to TRBJ2-2; D might be TRBD1 or TRBD2, each matching 6 bases. Trimming shortened V by 1 base and J by 3 bases, and 22 bases separated the two germline ends. The CDR3 is 19 residues long. Per the germline V gene, CDR1 is SGHRS and CDR2 is YFSETQ.

The V call is TRBV6-5, the J call TRBJ1-1; D gene ambiguous. Germline lookup yields CDR1 MNHEY and CDR2 SVGAGI. The CDR3 is 15 residues long. The germline V and J ends were trimmed by 7 bases and 5 bases, with 20 bases remaining between them. The CDR3 loop reads CASTSRGKGRTEAFF. CDR3 DNA: TGTGCCAGCACCTCCCGGGGAAAGGGAAGAACTGAAGCTTTCTTT.

The chain employs TRBV10-3 and TRBJ2-1; D might be TRBD1 (5 bases). This CDR3 spans 13 amino acids. V was cut by 7 bases and J by 3 bases, with 10 bases left in between. CDR1 is ENHRY, CDR2 SYGVKD, per germline. The DNA of the CDR3 is TGTGCCATCACAAAGGGGAACTACAATGAGCAGTTCTTC. Translation: CAITKGNYNEQFF.

The V call is TRBV9, the J call TRBJ2-1; D may be TRBD2 (5 bases). The V and J ends lost 1 base and 2 bases respectively, with 7 bases between them. This CDR3 spans 14 amino acids. Per the germline V gene, CDR1 is SGDLS and CDR2 is YYNGEE. CDR3 in DNA: TGTGCCAGCAGCGTAAGAGGGACCTACAATGAGCAGTTCTTC. This translates into CASSVRGTYNEQFF.

CDR3 nucleotide sequence: TGTGCCAGCACCAGACTAGGTAGCTCCTACGAGCAGTACTTC. Translating gives CASTRLGSSYEQYF. The chain links TRBV5-6 to TRBJ2-7, with D perhaps matching TRBD2 (6 bases). Per the germline V gene, CDR1 is SGHDT and CDR2 is YYEEEE. V gave up 6 bases and J gave up 0 bases, with 13 bases separating them. The CDR3 is made up of 14 amino acids.

The chain has TRBV6-1 and TRBJ2-1; 10 bases match TRBD1. Unmatched junction bases numbered 3, after V lost 2 bases and J lost 2 bases. The CDR3 runs 16 residues. Looked up from germline, CDR1 is MNHNS and CDR2 is SASEGT. CDR3 sequence (DNA): TGTGCCAGCAGTGAATTGGGGACAGGGGCCTACAATGAGCAGTTCTTC. Translating it yields CASSELGTGAYNEQFF.

This clone has a single count. V is TRBV19 and J is TRBJ1-5; D unresolved. Germline CDR1 reads LNHDA; CDR2 reads SQIVND (reference sequence). With 1 base removed from V and 3 bases from J, the gap between germline ends came to 7 bases. The CDR3 runs 14 residues. This chain's CDR3 is CASSIGSDNQPQHF. The CDR3 coding sequence is TGTGCCAGTAGTATAGGATCCGACAATCAGCCCCAGCATTTT. The full variable domain, rest sourced from reference TRBV19 and TRBJ1-5, is DGGITQSPKYLFRKEGQNVTLSCEQNLNHDAMYWYRQDPGQGLRLIYYSQIVNDFQKGDIAEGYSVSREKKESFPLTVTSAQKNPTAFYLCASSIGSDNQPQHFGDGTRLSIL.

This chain connects TRBV2 to TRBJ2-7; 7 bases align to TRBD2. The CDR3 totals 12 residues. The germline CDR1 and CDR2 sequences are SNHLY and FYNNEI. V dropped 5 bases and J dropped 4; count of bases not matched to a gene: 2. The CDR3 DNA reads TGTGCCAGCAGTCGGGGGGTGTACGAGCAGTACTTC. It yields the protein CASSRGVYEQYF.

This clone was observed a few times. This sequence joins TRBV19 and TRBJ2-1; 8 bases agree with TRBD2. This CDR3 spans 17 amino acids. Trimming took 11 bases from V and 0 from J; bases not matched to a gene: 15. CDR1 is LNHDA and CDR2 is SQIVND in the germline V gene (reference sequence). The CDR3 coding sequence is TGTGCCGTCAAGGAGGCGAGCGGGAGTCGCTCCTACAATGAGCAGTTCTTC. Amino acid sequence: CAVKEASGSRSYNEQFF.

The chain carries TRBV5-5 and TRBJ1-5; tentatively, D is TRBD1 (6 bases). The ends were cut back, 4 bases at V and 0 bases at J, with 11 bases in the middle. This CDR3 is 15 amino acids long. Germline loops: CDR1 SGHKS, CDR2 YYEKEE (reference sequence). The CDR3 coding sequence is TGTGCCAGCAGCACGACAGGTTATAGCAATCAGCCCCAGCATTTT. Its translation is CASSTTGYSNQPQHF.

This clone was detected only once. J is TRBJ2-3 and V is TRBV24-1; unclear D gene. Germline loops: CDR1 KGHDR, CDR2 SFDVKD. The CDR3 has 13 residues. The V end lost 1 base, the J end lost 4 bases, and 5 bases lay between the germline ends. This CDR3 reads CATSDLVPDTQYF. The CDR3 nucleotides read TGTGCCACCAGTGATTTAGTGCCAGATACGCAGTATTTT.

The V and J genes are TRBV9 and TRBJ2-3; 15 nucleotides line up with TRBD2. V trimming: 3 bases; J trimming: 6 bases; junction bases outside the gene matches: 5. Germline V gene data show CDR1 as SGDLS and CDR2 as YYNGEE. The CDR3 contains 16 residues. The CDR3 DNA reads TGTGCCAGCAGCGCCGGACTAGCGGGAGGGCCCGATACGCAGTATTTT. Translating gives CASSAGLAGGPDTQYF.